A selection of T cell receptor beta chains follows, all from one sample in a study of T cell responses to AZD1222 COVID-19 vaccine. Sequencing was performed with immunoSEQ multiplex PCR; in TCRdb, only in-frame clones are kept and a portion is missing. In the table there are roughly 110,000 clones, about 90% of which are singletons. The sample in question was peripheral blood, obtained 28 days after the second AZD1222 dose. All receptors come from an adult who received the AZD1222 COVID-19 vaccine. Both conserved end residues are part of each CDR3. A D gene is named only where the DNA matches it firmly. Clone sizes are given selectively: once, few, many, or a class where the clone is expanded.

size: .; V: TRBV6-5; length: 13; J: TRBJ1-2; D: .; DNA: TGTGCCAGCACCCCAATGGTGGGCTATGGCTACACCTTC; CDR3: CASTPMVGYGYTF
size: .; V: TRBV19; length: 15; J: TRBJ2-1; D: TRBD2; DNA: TGTGCCAGTACCGGGACTACCAACCTCTACAATGAGCAGTTCTTC; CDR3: CASTGTTNLYNEQFF
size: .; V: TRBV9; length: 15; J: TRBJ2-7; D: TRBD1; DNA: TGTGCCAGCAGCCCCCGGACAGGGAGCTCCTACGAGCAGTACTTC; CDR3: CASSPRTGSSYEQYF
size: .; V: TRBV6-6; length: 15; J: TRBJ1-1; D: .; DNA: TGTGCCAGCAGTGGTGGTAAGACAGGGAACACTGAAGCTTTCTTT; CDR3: CASSGGKTGNTEAFF
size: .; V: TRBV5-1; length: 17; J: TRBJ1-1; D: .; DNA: TGCGCCAGCAGCCTAAGGGGGGGAAGCTCCATGAACACTGAAGCTTTCTTT; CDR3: CASSLRGGSSMNTEAFF
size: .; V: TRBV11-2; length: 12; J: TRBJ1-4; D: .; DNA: TGTGCCAGCAGCTTACTAGGAGGAAAACTGTTTTTT; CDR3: CASSLLGGKLFF
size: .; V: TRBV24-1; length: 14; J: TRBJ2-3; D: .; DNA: TGTGCCACCAGTGAAGGGGCTAGCACAGATACGCAGTATTTT; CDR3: CATSEGASTDTQYF
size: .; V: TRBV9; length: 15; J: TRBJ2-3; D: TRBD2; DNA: TGTGCCAGCAGCGCCAGCGGGAGGAGCACAGATACGCAGTATTTT; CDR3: CASSASGRSTDTQYF
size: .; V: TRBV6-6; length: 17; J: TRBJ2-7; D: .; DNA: TGTGCCAGCAGTCTTTCGAGGGGCACCACATTATTCTACGAGCAGTACTTC; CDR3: CASSLSRGTTLFYEQYF
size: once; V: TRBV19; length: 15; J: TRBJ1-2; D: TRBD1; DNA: TGTGCCAGTAGTACGACCGGACAGGGTTTCTATGGCTACACCTTC; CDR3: CASSTTGQGFYGYTF
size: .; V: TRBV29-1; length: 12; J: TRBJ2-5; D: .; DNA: TGCAGCGTTGAAAGGGACCAAGAGACCCAGTACTTC; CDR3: CSVERDQETQYF
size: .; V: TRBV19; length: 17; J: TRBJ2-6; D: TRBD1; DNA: TGTGCCAGTAGCCTCCGGGACAGGGGGTCCGGGGCCAACGTCCTGACTTTC; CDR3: CASSLRDRGSGANVLTF
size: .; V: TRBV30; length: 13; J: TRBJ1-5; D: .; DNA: TGTGCCTGGAGTAGGTATAGCAATCAGCCCCAGCATTTT; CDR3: CAWSRYSNQPQHF
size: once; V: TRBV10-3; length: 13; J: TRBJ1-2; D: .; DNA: TGTGCCATCAGTTCTACCGGGGACTATGGCTACACCTTC; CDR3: CAISSTGDYGYTF
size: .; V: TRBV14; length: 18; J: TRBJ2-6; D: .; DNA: TGTGCCAGCAGCCATCCCGCCAGGTCCCTTTCTGGGGCCAACGTCCTGACTTTC; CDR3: CASSHPARSLSGANVLTF
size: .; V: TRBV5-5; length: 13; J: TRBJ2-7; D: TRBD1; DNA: TGTGCCAGCAGCTCACAGGGGGGCTACGAGCAGTACTTC; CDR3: CASSSQGGYEQYF
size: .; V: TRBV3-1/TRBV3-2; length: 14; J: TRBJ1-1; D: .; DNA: TGTGCCAGCAGCCAACCTTACAGGGACACTGAAGCTTTCTTT; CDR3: CASSQPYRDTEAFF
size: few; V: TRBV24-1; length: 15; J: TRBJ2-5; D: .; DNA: TGTGCCACCAGTGATTTCCCAGGGGCACAAGAGACCCAGTACTTC; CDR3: CATSDFPGAQETQYF
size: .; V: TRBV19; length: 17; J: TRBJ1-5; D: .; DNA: TGTGCCAGTAGTACTCTGGGAGGGTTACCCAGCAATCAGCCCCAGCATTTT; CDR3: CASSTLGGLPSNQPQHF
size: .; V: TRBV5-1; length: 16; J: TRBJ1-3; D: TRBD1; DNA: TGCGCCAGCAGCTTGAGGGCAGGGGGGACTGGAAACACCATATATTTT; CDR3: CASSLRAGGTGNTIYF
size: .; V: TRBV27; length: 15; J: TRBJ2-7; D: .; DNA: TGTGCCAGCAGTTTATCGCTTGGCAGGGCCTACGAGCAGTACTTC; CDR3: CASSLSLGRAYEQYF
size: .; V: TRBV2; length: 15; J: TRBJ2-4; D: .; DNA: TGTGCCAGCAGTAGACTAGGTGGTGCCAAAAACATTCAGTACTTC; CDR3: CASSRLGGAKNIQYF
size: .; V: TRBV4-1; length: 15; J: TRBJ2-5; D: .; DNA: TGCGCCAGCAGCTCCGGCCCTAGGGGCGTCGGGACCCAGTACTTC; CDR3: CASSSGPRGVGTQYF
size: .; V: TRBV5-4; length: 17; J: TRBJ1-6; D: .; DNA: TGTGCCAGCAGCCTGGGGGGCGGGAGCTCCTATAATTCACCCCTCCACTTT; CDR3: CASSLGGGSSYNSPLHF
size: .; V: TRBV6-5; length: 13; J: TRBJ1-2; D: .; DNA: TGTGCCAGCAGTTACGAGCAGGGTCGCGGCTACACCTTC; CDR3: CASSYEQGRGYTF
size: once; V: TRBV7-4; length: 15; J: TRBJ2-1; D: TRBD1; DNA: TGTGCCAGCAACAACCCTGGGGACAGATACAATGAGCAGTTCTTC; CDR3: CASNNPGDRYNEQFF
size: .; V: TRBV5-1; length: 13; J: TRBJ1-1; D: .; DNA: TGCGCCAGCAGCCTGGACGCTGGAACTGAAGCTTTCTTT; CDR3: CASSLDAGTEAFF
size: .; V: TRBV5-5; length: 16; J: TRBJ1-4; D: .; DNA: TGTGCCAGCAGCTTAGGACGCGCGGGCGCTTGGGAAAAACTGTTTTTT; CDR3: CASSLGRAGAWEKLFF
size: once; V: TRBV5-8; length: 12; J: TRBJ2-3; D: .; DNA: TGTGCCAGCAGCTTGGAGGTAGATACGCAGTATTTT; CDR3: CASSLEVDTQYF
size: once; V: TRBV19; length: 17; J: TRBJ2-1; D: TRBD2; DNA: TGTGCCAGTAGTACTAGCGGGAGAGGGGGATTATGGGATGAGCAGTTCTTC; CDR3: CASSTSGRGGLWDEQFF
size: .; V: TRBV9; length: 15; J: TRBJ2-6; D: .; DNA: TGTGCCAGCAGCGCCCTGGGGATGATAGCGAACGTCCTGACTTTC; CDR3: CASSALGMIANVLTF
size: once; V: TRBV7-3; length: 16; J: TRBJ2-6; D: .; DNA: TGTGCCAGCAGCCCGACTGGGGCCTCTGGGGCCAACGTCCTGACTTTC; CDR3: CASSPTGASGANVLTF
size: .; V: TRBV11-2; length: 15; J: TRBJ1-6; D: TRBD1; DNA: TGTGCCAGCAGCGGGACCGGACAGGTCAATTCACCCCTCCACTTT; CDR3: CASSGTGQVNSPLHF
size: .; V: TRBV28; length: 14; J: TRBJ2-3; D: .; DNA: TGTGCCAGCAGGACCGTTAACCCCACAGATACGCAGTATTTT; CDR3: CASRTVNPTDTQYF
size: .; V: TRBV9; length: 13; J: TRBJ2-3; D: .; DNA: TGTGCCAGCAGCGCCAGGGCGGGAGATACGCAGTATTTT; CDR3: CASSARAGDTQYF
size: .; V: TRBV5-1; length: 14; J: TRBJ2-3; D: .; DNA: TGCGCCAGCAGCTTGGACAGGGGCACAGATACGCAGTATTTT; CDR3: CASSLDRGTDTQYF
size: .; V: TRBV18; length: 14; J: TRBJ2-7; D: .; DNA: TGTGCCAGCTCACATACCTCGGAGCCCTACGAGCAGTACTTC; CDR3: CASSHTSEPYEQYF
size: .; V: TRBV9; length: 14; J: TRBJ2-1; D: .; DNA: TGTGCCAGCAGCGTAGCAAGCTCCTACAATGAGCAGTTCTTC; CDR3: CASSVASSYNEQFF
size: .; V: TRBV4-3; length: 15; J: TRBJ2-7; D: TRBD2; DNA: TGCGCCAGCAGCCAAGACAGCGGGAGGGCCTACGAGCAGTACTTC; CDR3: CASSQDSGRAYEQYF
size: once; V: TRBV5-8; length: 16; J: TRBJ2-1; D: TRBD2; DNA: TGTGCCAGCAGCTGGGAGCAACTAGCGGATTACAATGAGCAGTTCTTC; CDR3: CASSWEQLADYNEQFF
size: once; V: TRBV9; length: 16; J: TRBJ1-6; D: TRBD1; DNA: TGTGCCAGCAGCGTAGCTCCGGGACAGGGAACTTCACCCCTCCACTTT; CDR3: CASSVAPGQGTSPLHF
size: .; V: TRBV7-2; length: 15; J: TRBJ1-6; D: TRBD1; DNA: TGTGCCAGCAGCGCCGGGACAGGGTATAATTCACCCCTCCACTTT; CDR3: CASSAGTGYNSPLHF
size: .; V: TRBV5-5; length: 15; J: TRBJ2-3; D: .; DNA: TGTGCCAGCAGCTTGGCCCAAGGGTGGGGAGATACGCAGTATTTT; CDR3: CASSLAQGWGDTQYF
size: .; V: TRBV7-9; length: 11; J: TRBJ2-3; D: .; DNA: TGTGCCAGCAGCATTAGCGATGCGCAGTATTTT; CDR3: CASSISDAQYF
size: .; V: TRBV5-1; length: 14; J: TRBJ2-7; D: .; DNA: TGCGCCAGCAGCTTGGGGGCCAGGGGTTACGAGCAGTACTTC; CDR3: CASSLGARGYEQYF
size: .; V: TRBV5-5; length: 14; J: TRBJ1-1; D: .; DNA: TGTGCCAGCAGCCCCCCTGGGGGCGCGGGTGAAGCTTTCTTT; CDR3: CASSPPGGAGEAFF
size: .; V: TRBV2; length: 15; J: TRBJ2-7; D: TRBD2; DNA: TGTGCCAGCATCTATAGCGGGGGGTCCGAACGAGAGCAGTACTTC; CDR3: CASIYSGGSEREQYF
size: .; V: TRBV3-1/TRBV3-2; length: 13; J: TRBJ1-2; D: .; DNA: TGTGCCAGCAGCACGGGCCCAAACTATGGCTACACCTTC; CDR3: CASSTGPNYGYTF
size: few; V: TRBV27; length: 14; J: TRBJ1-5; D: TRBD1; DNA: TGTGCCAGCCAAACGACAGGGGGAAATCAGCCCCAGCATTTT; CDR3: CASQTTGGNQPQHF
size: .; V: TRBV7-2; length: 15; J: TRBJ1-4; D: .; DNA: TGTGCCAGCAGCTTGGTCAGGGCAACTAATGAAAAACTGTTTTTT; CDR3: CASSLVRATNEKLFF
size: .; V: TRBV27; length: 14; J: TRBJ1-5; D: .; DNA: TGTGCCAGCAGTTTACCCGGGAACAATCAGCCCCAGCATTTT; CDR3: CASSLPGNNQPQHF
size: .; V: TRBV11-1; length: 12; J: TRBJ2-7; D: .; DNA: TGTGCCAGCAGCTTAGAGTCGGGAGAGCAGTACTTC; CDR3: CASSLESGEQYF
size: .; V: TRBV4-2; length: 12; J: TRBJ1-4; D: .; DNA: TGTGCCAGCAATCCCGCAGGTGAAAAACTGTTTTTT; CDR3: CASNPAGEKLFF